This paragraph covers one TCR beta chain sequence. Its antigen is still unknown. The sample is drawn from a study of stem cell transplantation in POMP-related autoinflammatory disease. Study overall: Impaired MHC class I-dependent CD8+ differentiation was hypothesized from defective thymoproteasomes.

The method was immunoSEQ multiplex PCR; TCRdb's version includes in-frame clones alone and lacks a portion of them. The sample has more than 8,500 clones, 88% seen once. Trimming at V came to 1 base and at J to 4 bases, leaving 10 bases not matched to a gene. The CDR3 loop spans 16 amino acids. Germline V gene sequence: CDR1 SGHAT, CDR2 FQNNGV. The study's findings and limits: In PRAID patients, the number of distinct TRB V-J gene pairings was restricted.

This receptor was obtained from a human patient with POMP-related autoinflammation and immune dysregulation (PRAID). Some T cells may be the graft donor's. The genes are TRBV11-2 and TRBJ2-7; 7 nucleotides align to TRBD2. The sequencing here drew on CD8+ T cells from PBMCs, taken after stem cell transplantation. Here the CDR3 reads CASSLAPAGNRYEQYV. CDR3 sequence (DNA): TGTGCCAGCAGCTTAGCTCCAGCGGGGAATAGGTACGAGCAGTACGTC.